The 4 T cell receptor beta chains listed next were all sequenced from one sample in a study of blood T cell repertoires in COVID-19. Generated by immunoSEQ multiplex PCR, the TCRdb table keeps only in-frame clones and is missing some. This sample has about 160,000 clones, with roughly 89% found just once. Sequenced: peripheral blood. The receptors were sampled from a woman aged 60-75 years who had recovered from COVID-19.

The chain joins TRBV28 to TRBJ2-7; TRBD2 might be the D (6 bases). The length of the CDR3 is 14 residues. The germline V gene has CDR1 MDHEN and CDR2 SYDVKM. The ends were cut back, 6 bases at V and 1 base at J, with 13 bases in the middle. This chain's CDR3 is CASSWGGGSYEQYF. The CDR3, as DNA: TGTGCCAGCAGCTGGGGTGGGGGGTCCTACGAGCAGTACTTC.

The chain recombines TRBV7-8 with TRBJ1-2; D call uncertain. CDR1 is SGHVS and CDR2 is FQNEAQ in the germline V gene. The CDR3 is 11 amino acids. The V end was cut by 3 bases, the J end by 10 bases, with 9 bases between. The CDR3 is CASSFPGDYTF. Here the CDR3 DNA reads TGTGCCAGCAGCTTTCCCGGGGACTACACCTTC.

V and J are TRBV28 and TRBJ1-4; TRBD1 is a possible D gene (6 bases). The CDR3 is 16 amino acids. V was shortened by 4 bases and J by 7 bases, with 19 bases between the two germline ends. Germline V CDR1 and CDR2: MDHEN, SYDVKM. CDR3 sequence: CASSSNRVGLGEKLFF. The DNA of the CDR3 is TGTGCCAGCAGTTCGAACAGGGTCGGGTTAGGTGAAAAACTGTTTTTT.

This chain connects TRBV7-2 to TRBJ2-7, with D perhaps TRBD1 (6 bases). CDR3 size: 14 residues. The germline V gene has CDR1 SGHTA and CDR2 FQGNSA. The V and J ends lost 5 bases and 0 bases respectively, with 11 bases between them. The CDR3 DNA follows: TGTGCCAGCAGCATCGACAGGAGCTCCTACGAGCAGTACTTC. The encoded protein is CASSIDRSSYEQYF.